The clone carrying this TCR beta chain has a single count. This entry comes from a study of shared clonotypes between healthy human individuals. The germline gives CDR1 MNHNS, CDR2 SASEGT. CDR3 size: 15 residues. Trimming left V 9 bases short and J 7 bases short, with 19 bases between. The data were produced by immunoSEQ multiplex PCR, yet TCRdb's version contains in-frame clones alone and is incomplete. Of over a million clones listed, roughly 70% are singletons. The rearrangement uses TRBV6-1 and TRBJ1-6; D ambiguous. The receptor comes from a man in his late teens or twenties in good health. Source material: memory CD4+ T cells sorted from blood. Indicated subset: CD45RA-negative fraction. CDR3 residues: CASGFGPELNSPLHF. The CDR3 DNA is TGTGCCAGTGGGTTCGGGCCAGAGCTAAATTCACCCCTCCACTTT.